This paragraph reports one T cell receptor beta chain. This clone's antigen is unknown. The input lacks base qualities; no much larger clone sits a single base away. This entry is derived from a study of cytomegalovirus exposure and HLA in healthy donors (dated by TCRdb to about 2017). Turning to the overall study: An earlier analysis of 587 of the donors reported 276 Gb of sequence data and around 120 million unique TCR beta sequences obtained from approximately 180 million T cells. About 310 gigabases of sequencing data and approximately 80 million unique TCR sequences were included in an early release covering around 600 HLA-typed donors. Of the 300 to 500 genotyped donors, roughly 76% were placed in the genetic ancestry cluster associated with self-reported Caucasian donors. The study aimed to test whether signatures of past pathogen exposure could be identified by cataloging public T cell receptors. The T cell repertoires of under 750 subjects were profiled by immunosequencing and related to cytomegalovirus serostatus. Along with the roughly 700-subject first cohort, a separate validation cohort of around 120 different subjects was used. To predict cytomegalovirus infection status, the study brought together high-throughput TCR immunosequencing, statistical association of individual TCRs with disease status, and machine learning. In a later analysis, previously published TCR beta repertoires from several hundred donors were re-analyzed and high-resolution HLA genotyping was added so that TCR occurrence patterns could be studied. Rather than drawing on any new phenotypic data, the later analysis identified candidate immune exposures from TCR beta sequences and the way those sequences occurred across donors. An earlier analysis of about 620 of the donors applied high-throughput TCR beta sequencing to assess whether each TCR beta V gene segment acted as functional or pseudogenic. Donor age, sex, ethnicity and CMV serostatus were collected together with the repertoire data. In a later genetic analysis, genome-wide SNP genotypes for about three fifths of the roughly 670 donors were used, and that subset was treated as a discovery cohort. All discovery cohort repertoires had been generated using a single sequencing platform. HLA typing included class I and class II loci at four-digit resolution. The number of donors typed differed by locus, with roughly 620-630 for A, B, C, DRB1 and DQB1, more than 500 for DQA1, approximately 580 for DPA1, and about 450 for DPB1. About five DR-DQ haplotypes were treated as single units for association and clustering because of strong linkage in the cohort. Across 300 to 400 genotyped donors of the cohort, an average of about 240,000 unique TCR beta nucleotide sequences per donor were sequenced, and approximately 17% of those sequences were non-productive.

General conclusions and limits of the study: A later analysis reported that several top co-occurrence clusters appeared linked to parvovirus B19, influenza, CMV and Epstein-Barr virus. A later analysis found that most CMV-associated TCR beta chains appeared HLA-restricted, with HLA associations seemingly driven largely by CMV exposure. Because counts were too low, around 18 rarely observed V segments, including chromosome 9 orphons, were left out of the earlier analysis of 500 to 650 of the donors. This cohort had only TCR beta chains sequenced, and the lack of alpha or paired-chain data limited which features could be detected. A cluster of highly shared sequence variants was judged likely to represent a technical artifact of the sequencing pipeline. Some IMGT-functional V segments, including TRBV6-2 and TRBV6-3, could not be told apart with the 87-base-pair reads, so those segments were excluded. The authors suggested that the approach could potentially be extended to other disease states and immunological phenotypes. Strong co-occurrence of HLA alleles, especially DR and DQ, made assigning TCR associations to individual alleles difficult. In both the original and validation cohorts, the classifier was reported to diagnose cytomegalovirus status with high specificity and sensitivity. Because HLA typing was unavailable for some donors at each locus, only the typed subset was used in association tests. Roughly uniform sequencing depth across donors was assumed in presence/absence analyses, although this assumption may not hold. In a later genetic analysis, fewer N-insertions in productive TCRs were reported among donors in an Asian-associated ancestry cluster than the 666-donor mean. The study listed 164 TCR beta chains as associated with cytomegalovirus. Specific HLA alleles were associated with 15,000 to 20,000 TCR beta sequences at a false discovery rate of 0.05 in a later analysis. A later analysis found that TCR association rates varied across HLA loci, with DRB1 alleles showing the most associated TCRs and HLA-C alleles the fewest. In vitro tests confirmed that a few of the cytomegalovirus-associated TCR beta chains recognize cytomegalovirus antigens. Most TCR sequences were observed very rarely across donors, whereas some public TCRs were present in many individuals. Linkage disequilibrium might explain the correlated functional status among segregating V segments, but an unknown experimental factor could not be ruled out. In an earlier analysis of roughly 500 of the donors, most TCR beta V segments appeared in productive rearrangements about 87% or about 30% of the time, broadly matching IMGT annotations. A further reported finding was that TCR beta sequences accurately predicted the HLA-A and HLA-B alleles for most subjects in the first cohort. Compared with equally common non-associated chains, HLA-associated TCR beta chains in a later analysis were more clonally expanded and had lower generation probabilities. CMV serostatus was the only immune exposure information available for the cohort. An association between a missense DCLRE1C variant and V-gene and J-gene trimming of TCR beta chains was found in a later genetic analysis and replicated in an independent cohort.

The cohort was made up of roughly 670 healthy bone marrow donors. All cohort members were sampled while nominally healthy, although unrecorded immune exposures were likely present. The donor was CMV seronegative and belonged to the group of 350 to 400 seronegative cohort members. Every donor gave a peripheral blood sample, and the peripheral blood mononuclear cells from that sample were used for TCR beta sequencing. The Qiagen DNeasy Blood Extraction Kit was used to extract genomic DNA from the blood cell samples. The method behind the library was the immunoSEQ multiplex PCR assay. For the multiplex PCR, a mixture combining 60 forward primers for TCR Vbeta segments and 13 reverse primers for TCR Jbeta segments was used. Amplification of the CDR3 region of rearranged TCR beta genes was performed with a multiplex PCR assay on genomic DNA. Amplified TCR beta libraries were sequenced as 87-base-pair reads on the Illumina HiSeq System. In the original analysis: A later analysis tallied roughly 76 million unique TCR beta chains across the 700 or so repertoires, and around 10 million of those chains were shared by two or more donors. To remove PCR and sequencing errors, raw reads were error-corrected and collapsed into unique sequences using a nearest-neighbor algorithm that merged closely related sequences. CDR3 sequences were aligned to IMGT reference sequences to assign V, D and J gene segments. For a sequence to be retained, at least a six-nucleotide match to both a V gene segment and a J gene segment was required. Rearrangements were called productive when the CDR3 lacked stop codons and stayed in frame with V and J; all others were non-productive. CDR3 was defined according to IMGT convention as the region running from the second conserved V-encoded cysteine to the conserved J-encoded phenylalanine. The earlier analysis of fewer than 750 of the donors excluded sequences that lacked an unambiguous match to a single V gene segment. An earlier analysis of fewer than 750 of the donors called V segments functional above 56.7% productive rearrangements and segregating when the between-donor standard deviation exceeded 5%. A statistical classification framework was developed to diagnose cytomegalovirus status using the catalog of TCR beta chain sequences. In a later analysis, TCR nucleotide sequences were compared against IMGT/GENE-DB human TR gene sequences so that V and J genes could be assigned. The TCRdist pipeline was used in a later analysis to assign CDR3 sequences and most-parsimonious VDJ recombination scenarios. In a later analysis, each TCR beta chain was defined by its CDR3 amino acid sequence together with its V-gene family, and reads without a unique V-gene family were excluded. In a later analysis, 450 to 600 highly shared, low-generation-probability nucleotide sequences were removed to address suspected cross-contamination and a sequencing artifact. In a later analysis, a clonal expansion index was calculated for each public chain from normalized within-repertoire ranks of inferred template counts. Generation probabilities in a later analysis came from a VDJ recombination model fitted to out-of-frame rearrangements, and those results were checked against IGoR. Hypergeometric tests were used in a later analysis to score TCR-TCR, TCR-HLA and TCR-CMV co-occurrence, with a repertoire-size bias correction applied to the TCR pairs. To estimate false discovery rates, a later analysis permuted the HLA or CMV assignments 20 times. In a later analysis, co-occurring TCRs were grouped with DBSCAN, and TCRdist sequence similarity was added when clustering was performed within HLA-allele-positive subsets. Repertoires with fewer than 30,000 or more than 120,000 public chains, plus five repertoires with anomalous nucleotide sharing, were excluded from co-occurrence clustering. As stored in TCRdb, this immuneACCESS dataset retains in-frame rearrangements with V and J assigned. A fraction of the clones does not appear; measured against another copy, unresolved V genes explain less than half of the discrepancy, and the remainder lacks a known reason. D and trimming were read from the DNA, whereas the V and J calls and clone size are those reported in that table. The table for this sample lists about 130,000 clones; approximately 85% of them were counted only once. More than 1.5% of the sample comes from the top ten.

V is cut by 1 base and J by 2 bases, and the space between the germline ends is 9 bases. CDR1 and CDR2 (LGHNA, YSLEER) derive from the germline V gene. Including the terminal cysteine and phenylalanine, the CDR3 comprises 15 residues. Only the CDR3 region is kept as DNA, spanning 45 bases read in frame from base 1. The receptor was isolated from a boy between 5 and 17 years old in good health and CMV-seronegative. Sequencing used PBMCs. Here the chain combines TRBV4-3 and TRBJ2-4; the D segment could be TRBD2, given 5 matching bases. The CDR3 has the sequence CASSQVGGSKNIQYF. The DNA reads TGCGCCAGCAGCCAAGTAGGCGGGTCCAAAAACATTCAGTACTTC.